The sequence of this T cell receptor (beta chain) was determined in a study of shared clonotypes between healthy human individuals (dated by TCRdb to about 2020). At the level of the whole study: The cohort included three men and a couple of women between 18 and 49 years of age. Each donor's leukapheresis produced roughly between about 0.9 and 9.5 billion PBMCs. For each donor, CD4 naive and CD4 memory were each given three plates, CD8 naive was given two plates, and CD8 memory was given one plate. To increase sequencing depth and limit assay-specific biases, TCR repertoire library preparation and sequencing were carried out by different laboratories using diverse techniques. To estimate repertoire size and how much clonotype sharing occurs between individuals, the study deeply sequenced the blood TCR repertoires of five or six healthy adults. The full study reports these points: Estimated clonotype richness was generally larger for naive than for memory subsets. Incomplete sequencing was indicated by rarefaction of sorted-subset datasets, despite the large sequencing depth. Sharing across several donors was observed for about 5% of naive CD4, about 4% of naive CD8, roughly 2.4% of memory CD4, and roughly 0.4% of memory CD8 clonotypes. Because the study included only a small number of donors, the genetic and exposure-history diversity represented was limited. Pairwise subsampling indicated that sequencing depth was expected to affect the degree of clonotype sharing among donors. Sampling was restricted to blood, and TCR repertoires in tissue are likely to differ from TCR repertoires in blood. Clonotypes shared by all four sorted-subset donors showed higher generation probabilities than non-shared clonotypes.

About this clone itself: The clone's antigen remains unknown. The sample holds no much larger clone one base away, and base qualities are not on file.

Via the germline V gene (reference sequence), CDR1 is PRHDT and CDR2 FYEKMQ. Trimming takes 1 base off V and 3 bases off J; junction bases not matched to a gene: 9. The CDR3 covers 17 residues, taking in both the cysteine and the phenylalanine. Only the CDR3 part of the read is kept: 51 bases, read in frame from the first base. Using the deep immunoSEQ assay, TCR CDR3 regions were amplified from genomic DNA by multiplex PCR. Extracted genomic DNA from each cell subset was spread evenly across all wells of several immunoSEQ 96-well plates, with each plate serving as a replicate. For sorted subsets, around 200 ng genomic DNA, equal to about 30,000 T cell genomes, was loaded into each replicate PCR. Purified libraries were measured with a Qubit 3.0 fluorometer, size-checked on a Bioanalyzer 2100, and measured again with the KAPA Library Quantification kit. Each immunoSEQ 96-well plate was sequenced on its own single-read 150-cycle Illumina NextSeq 550 flow cell. Processing in the source paper ran as follows. The immunoSEQ output contained only junctional sequences without quality scores, so filtering could not match that applied to full-length reads. Sequences were annotated with PyIR, a Python wrapper for IgBLAST v1.9, using IMGT germline references to assign V/J genes and CDR3. Any read was removed if the V/J assignment was weak (E-value above 1e-6), the CDR3 was missing, or the read contained stop codons, out-of-frame junctions, or ambiguous translated residues. V3J clonotypes were defined as sequences sharing an identical inferred V gene, J gene, and CDR3 amino acid sequence. The percentage overlap between two repertoires was calculated by dividing the number of shared unique clonotypes by the size of the smaller repertoire. Repertoire richness was assessed with RTK rarefaction, the Chao1 estimator, and Recon v2.1 estimates of unobserved clonotypes. Generation probabilities for all TCRbeta clonotypes obtained by the gDNA method from a few donors were computed using OLGA. TCRdb holds this immuneACCESS table with in-frame rearrangements only. Some clones are missing; in checked studies, unresolved V genes explain under half, and the rest has no known cause. That table is the source of V, J and clone size, and D and trimming were worked out from the DNA. The sample table contains about 2.2 million clones; only one count was recorded for just over 90% of them. The ten top clones hold 1.5% to 2% of the sample.

CD8 naive samples were CD45RO-negative cells positively selected for CCR7, giving a CD45RA+CCR7+ population that excluded TemRA cells. The donors were healthy, HIV-negative adults with no recently reported acute infections or vaccinations. Every donor was a Caucasian adult living in Nashville, Tennessee, USA. Blood was collected by leukapheresis, and PBMCs were isolated by Ficoll-Histopaque density gradient centrifugation and then cryopreserved in liquid nitrogen vapor phase. Analytical flow cytometry was used to check the purity and quantity of every magnetically sorted T cell population. Genomic DNA was isolated from every sorted fraction and measured by UV absorbance on a Nanodrop 2000c.

The rearranged chain carries TRBV13 and TRBJ2-5, and TRBD2 matches 9 of the central bases. Source material: naive CD8+ T cells from PBMCs. The cell subset or site label on this specimen signifies: CD45RA+CCR7+. This receptor was taken from a man aged 18 to 30 in good health. Some clones in this sample may be carry-over from other donors' samples. The nucleotide sequence is TGTGCCAGCAGCTTAGTGGGTAGCGGGAGACCCGAAGAGACCCAGTACTTC. This yields the protein CASSLVGSGRPEETQYF.